Following are 32 T cell receptor beta chains from one sample sequenced in a study of CD8 T cells in Susac syndrome. RNA totalling about 0.45 to 1 ug underwent reverse transcription with random hexamers. Using its own MiXCR run on the immunoSEQ multiplex PCR reads, TCRdb lists one record per CDR3 protein. This table holds around 170,000 distinct CDR3 sequences, approximately 96% found once. Sequencing used CD4+ T cells from PBMCs. The receptors derive from a human donor with Susac syndrome.

The V and J genes are TRBV6-2 or TRBV6-3 and TRBJ2-4, with 8 nucleotides matching TRBD1. Looked up from germline, CDR1 is MNHEY and CDR2 is SVGEGT. The junction had 6 bases not matched to a gene; V was cut back by 7 bases and J by 7 bases. The CDR3 sequence is 13 residues long. Here the CDR3 DNA reads TGTGCCAGCACCAGACAGGGGTGGAACATTCAGTACTTC. Translated: CASTRQGWNIQYF.

This rearrangement joins TRBV10-3 to TRBJ2-5; either TRBD1 or TRBD2 may fit D (5 bases each). This CDR3 contains 14 residues. CDR1 is ENHRY and CDR2 is SYGVKD in the germline V gene. V lost 0 bases and J lost 4, with 9 bases in between. The CDR3 reads CAISESQRGETQYF. The CDR3 DNA is TGTGCCATCAGTGAGTCGCAGAGGGGAGAGACCCAGTACTTC.

The chain couples TRBV4-1 to TRBJ1-4; TRBD1 is a possible D gene (6 bases). V shed 4 bases and J shed 0 bases, with 15 bases lying between them. This CDR3 is built from 17 residues. Per the germline V gene, CDR1 is MGHRA and CDR2 is YSYEKL. The CDR3 is CASSPREDSATNEKLFF. CDR3 in DNA: TGCGCCAGCAGCCCGAGGGAGGACAGTGCAACTAATGAAAAACTGTTTTTT.

The rearrangement joins TRBV3-1 to TRBJ1-4, with no clear D. The CDR3 length is 13 residues. With 3 bases removed from V and 4 bases from J, the gap between germline ends came to 6 bases. From germline, CDR1 is LGHDT and CDR2 YNNKEL (reference sequence). The CDR3 region has the DNA TGTGCCAGCAGCCAGAACCATAATGAAAAACTGTTTTTT. As protein: CASSQNHNEKLFF.

The V call is TRBV9, the J call TRBJ1-1; D is undetermined. Germline V gives CDR1 SGDLS, CDR2 YYNGEE. The CDR3 runs to 13 residues. V lost 2 bases and J lost 5, with 10 bases in between. CDR3 residues: CASSVSWVTEAFF. The CDR3 DNA reads as TGTGCCAGCAGCGTTTCTTGGGTGACTGAAGCTTTCTTT.

In its sample, this clonotype was seen once. The chain combines TRBV29-1 with TRBJ1-6, with 7 positions matching TRBD1. Looked up from germline, CDR1 is SQVTM and CDR2 is ANQGSEA. This CDR3 region has 13 residues. Trimming took 6 bases from V and 6 from J; bases not matched to a gene: 5. The DNA of the CDR3 is TGCAGCGTCCGGACAGGATCTAATTCACCCCTCCACTTT. Translation gives CSVRTGSNSPLHF.

The genes are TRBV7-8 and TRBJ1-1; no clear D gene. The CDR3 extends over 13 amino acids. V lost 1 base and J 3 bases, leaving 6 bases between the germline ends. Germline V gene lookup returns CDR1 SGHVS and CDR2 FQNEAQ. The CDR3 DNA is TGTGCCAGCAGCTTAGACGGAGACACTGAAGCTTTCTTT. Residues: CASSLDGDTEAFF.

The chain is built from TRBV6-6 and TRBJ1-6; 7 positions match TRBD1. Germline CDR1 is MNHNY and CDR2 is SVGAGI (reference sequence). The CDR3 contains 15 residues. Trimming took 7 bases from V and 5 from J; bases not matched to a gene: 8. CDR3 residues: CASTSSTGDNSPLHF. CDR3 coding DNA: TGTGCCAGCACCTCCTCTACAGGGGATAATTCACCCCTCCACTTT.

V and J are TRBV7-9 and TRBJ2-3, with 8 bases lining up with TRBD2. The germline V gene encodes CDR1 SEHNR and CDR2 FQNEAQ (reference sequence). V lost 7 bases, J lost 3 bases, and 9 bases stayed unmatched. The CDR3 runs 15 residues. Here the CDR3 reads CASTPGGGRTDTQYF. The CDR3 DNA sequence: TGTGCCAGCACCCCAGGCGGGGGGCGGACAGATACGCAGTATTTT. The full variable domain, its missing parts supplied by reference TRBV7-9 and TRBJ2-3, is DTGVSQNPRHKITKRGQNVTFRCDPISEHNRLYWYRQTLGQGPEFLTYFQNEAQLEKSRLLSDRFSAERPKGSFSTLEIQRTEQGDSAMYLCASTPGGGRTDTQYFGPGTRLTVL.

CDR3 protein: CSVGDRAVGEQYF. The CDR3 coding sequence is TGCAGCGTTGGGGACAGGGCGGTTGGGGAGCAGTACTTC. This chain connects TRBV29-1 to TRBJ2-7, with 9 positions matching TRBD1. V was pared by 4 bases and J by 7 bases, with 8 bases of the junction left unmatched. Germline CDR1 is SQVTM and CDR2 is ANQGSEA. The CDR3 totals 13 residues.

The chain couples TRBV3-1 to TRBJ1-6; D is ambiguous. The CDR3 consists of 15 residues. Germline V gene data show CDR1 as LGHDT and CDR2 as YNNKEL (reference sequence). V was pared by 6 bases and J by 0 bases, with 9 bases between. The CDR3 region has the DNA TGTGCCAGCAGGCGGGAGAGCTCCTATAATTCACCCCTCCACTTT. Translation gives CASRRESSYNSPLHF.

The chain recombines TRBV9 with TRBJ2-7; either TRBD1 or TRBD2 may fit D (6 bases each). The length of the CDR3 is 14 residues. Trimming took 0 bases from V and 6 from J, leaving 13 bases between them. Germline lookup yields CDR1 SGDLS and CDR2 YYNGEE. The chain's CDR3 is CASSVDGGGIEQYF. CDR3 coding DNA: TGTGCCAGCAGCGTAGATGGAGGGGGGATCGAGCAGTACTTC.

The J gene is TRBJ1-5, the V gene TRBV4-2, with unresolved D. Germline CDR1 LGHNA, CDR2 YNFKEQ. The V and J ends lost 0 bases and 1 base respectively, with 7 bases between them. This CDR3 is 15 amino acids long. The CDR3 coding sequence is TGTGCCAGCAGCCAAGAGGTACAGAGCAATCAGCCCCAGCATTTT. Protein: CASSQEVQSNQPQHF.

This chain links TRBV20-1 with TRBJ2-3, with 9 bases that match TRBD2. This CDR3 has 15 amino acids. J lost 3 bases, V lost 3 bases, and 7 bases had no gene match. Germline CDR1 DFQATT, CDR2 SNEGSKA (reference sequence). CDR3 protein: CSASLSSGVTDTQYF. The CDR3 coding sequence is TGCAGTGCTAGTTTGTCTAGCGGGGTGACAGATACGCAGTATTTT.

The chain joins TRBV28 to TRBJ1-2; 7 positions match TRBD1. CDR3 length equals 11 residues. Germline V gene sequence: CDR1 MDHEN, CDR2 SYDVKM. J was trimmed by 4 bases and V by 8 bases; bases with no gene match: 1. The CDR3, as DNA: TGTGCCAGCGGGACAGCCTATGGCTACACCTTC. This translates into CASGTAYGYTF.

The rearrangement joins TRBV29-1 to TRBJ1-2; TRBD1 might be the D (5 bases). V was clipped by 8 bases and J by 7 bases, with 20 bases between them. CDR1 and CDR2 from the germline V gene are SQVTM and ANQGSEA. There are 13 residues in the CDR3. The CDR3 spells CSLHSPGAIGYTF. The CDR3 DNA is TGCAGCCTCCACTCACCTGGGGCGATTGGCTACACCTTC.

The CDR3 loop is CSVKTGANTEAFF. CDR3 nucleotides: TGCAGCGTAAAGACAGGGGCGAACACTGAAGCTTTCTTT. V gene TRBV29-1 combines with J gene TRBJ1-1; TRBD1 aligns across 8 bases. The CDR3 sequence is 13 residues long. Trimming took 6 bases from V and 1 from J; bases not matched to a gene: 4. Germline V gene sequence: CDR1 SQVTM, CDR2 ANQGSEA.

The rearrangement joins TRBV29-1 to TRBJ1-5, with D tentatively TRBD1 (6 bases). CDR1 SQVTM and CDR2 ANQGSEA come from the germline V gene. The CDR3 consists of 14 residues. V was pared by 4 bases and J by 2 bases, with 12 bases between. The CDR3 spells CSVVPGDGNQPQHF. The CDR3 nucleotides are TGCAGCGTTGTACCAGGGGACGGCAATCAGCCCCAGCATTTT.

The chain uses TRBV4-2 and TRBJ2-5, with 8 positions matching TRBD2. The CDR3 has 16 residues. Trimming cost V 4 bases and J 5 bases; bases outside gene matches: 12. Looked up from germline, CDR1 is LGHNA and CDR2 is YNFKEQ. The CDR3 loop is CASSRTSGAAMETQYF. The CDR3 nucleotides are TGTGCCAGCAGCCGCACTAGCGGCGCGGCGATGGAGACCCAGTACTTC.

The CDR3 here is CASSQEGTGDQPQHF. In DNA form, the CDR3 reads TGCGCCAGCAGCCAAGAGGGGACAGGGGATCAGCCCCAGCATTTT. The V call is TRBV4-3, the J call TRBJ1-5, with TRBD1 identical over 10 bases. Germline trimming cut 0 bases from V and 5 bases from J; bases unmatched to any gene: 1. The CDR3 has 15 amino acids. Germline assignment: CDR1 LGHNA and CDR2 YSLEER.

V and J are TRBV20-1 and TRBJ2-3, with D hard to call. The CDR3 sequence is 13 residues long. The V gene lost 1 base and the J gene lost 2 bases, with 7 bases spanning the gap. CDR1 and CDR2 from the germline V gene are DFQATT and SNEGSKA (reference sequence). CDR3 in amino acids: CSARGWYTDTQYF. DNA of the CDR3: TGCAGTGCTAGAGGGTGGTACACAGATACGCAGTATTTT.

The chain recombines TRBV18 with TRBJ1-1; D perhaps matches TRBD1 (5 bases). The V gene's germline CDR1 is KGHSH and CDR2 LQKENI. This CDR3 has 16 residues. Trimming left V 0 bases short and J 0 bases short, with 11 bases between. The chain's CDR3 is CASSPPGGSVNTEAFF. Written as DNA, the CDR3 is TGTGCCAGCTCACCACCTGGGGGATCGGTGAACACTGAAGCTTTCTTT.

This rearrangement joins TRBV19 to TRBJ2-3; no reliable D call. The CDR3 has 12 residues. Germline V gene lookup returns CDR1 LNHDA and CDR2 SQIVND (reference sequence). Trimming cost V 6 bases and J 4 bases, with 8 bases left between them. CDR3 sequence (DNA): TGTGCCAGTAGAGGTATCGCAGATACGCAGTATTTT. Amino acid sequence: CASRGIADTQYF. The full variable domain, completed using reference TRBV19 and TRBJ2-3, is DGGITQSPKYLFRKEGQNVTLSCEQNLNHDAMYWYRQDPGQGLRLIYYSQIVNDFQKGDIAEGYSVSREKKESFPLTVTSAQKNPTAFYLCASRGIADTQYFGPGTRLTVL.

The CDR3 protein is CASFEATETQYF. The CDR3 DNA reads as TGTGCCAGCTTTGAAGCTACGGAGACCCAGTACTTC. The V gene is TRBV2, the J gene TRBJ2-5, with D uncertain. This CDR3 has 12 amino acids. Trimming cost V 8 bases and J 5 bases, with 12 bases left between them. Germline V CDR1 and CDR2: SNHLY, FYNNEI.

This chain links TRBV5-8 with TRBJ2-7; D gene ambiguous. The V gene lost 0 bases and the J gene lost 0 bases, with 10 bases spanning the gap. Germline CDR1 SGHTS, CDR2 YDEGEE. This CDR3 region has 15 residues. In DNA form, the CDR3 reads TGTGCCAGCAGCTTGGAAGTTCACAGCTCCTACGAGCAGTACTTC. It encodes CASSLEVHSSYEQYF. Full variable domain (outside the CDR3, taken from reference TRBV5-8 and TRBJ2-7): EAGVTQSPTHLIKTRGQQATLRCSPISGHTSVYWYQQALGLGLQFLLWYDEGEERNRGNFPPRFSGRQFPNYSSELNVNALELEDSALYLCASSLEVHSSYEQYFGPGTRLTVT.

The V and J genes are TRBV4-3 and TRBJ1-1; D not resolved. V was trimmed by 0 bases and J by 3 bases, leaving 17 bases between them. Germline V gene lookup returns CDR1 LGHNA and CDR2 YSLEER. The CDR3 contains 17 residues. The CDR3 reads CASSQDTSGRYDTEAFF. The CDR3 nucleotides are TGCGCCAGCAGCCAAGATACTTCGGGGAGGTATGACACTGAAGCTTTCTTT.

The CDR3 nucleotides are TGTGCCAGCAGCACCGGGACTAGCGGGGCCCAGTTTGTCGGTGAGCAGTTCTTC. The encoded protein is CASSTGTSGAQFVGEQFF. The V call is TRBV9, the J call TRBJ2-1, with 13 bases identical to TRBD2. Trimming took 4 bases from V and 9 from J; bases not matched to a gene: 16. The CDR3 length is 18 residues. Germline CDR1 and CDR2: SGDLS and YYNGEE.

The rearrangement uses TRBV7-2 and TRBJ2-2; D uncertain. Trimming removed 3 bases at V and 7 bases at J, with 12 bases between. The CDR3 runs to 14 residues. CDR1 and CDR2 (germline): SGHTA, FQGNSA. In DNA, the CDR3 is TGTGCCAGCAGCTTGTTTCCGGGCGTCGGGGAGCTGTTTTTT. Translated, it gives CASSLFPGVGELFF.

The chain employs TRBV6-5 and TRBJ2-5; D not resolved. Germline CDR1 is MNHEY and CDR2 is SVGAGI. V was shortened by 0 bases and J by 5 bases, with 10 bases between the two germline ends. There are 14 residues in the CDR3. The CDR3 nucleotides read TGTGCCAGCAGTTACTCAGAAATTGGGGAGACCCAGTACTTC. It specifies CASSYSEIGETQYF.

The chain joins TRBV20-1 to TRBJ2-3; the D is unclear. The CDR3 consists of 13 residues. V shed 3 bases and J shed 3 bases, with 10 bases lying between them. Germline V lookup: CDR1 DFQATT, CDR2 SNEGSKA (reference sequence). CDR3 residues: CSARYPATDTQYF. DNA of the CDR3: TGCAGTGCTAGGTACCCAGCAACAGATACGCAGTATTTT.

The chain links TRBV7-3 to TRBJ1-2, with TRBD1 identical over 7 bases. Unmatched junction bases numbered 7, after V lost 0 bases and J lost 0 bases. Germline V lookup: CDR1 SGHTA, CDR2 FQGTGA. CDR3 length equals 17 residues. Here the CDR3 DNA reads TGTGCCAGCAGCTTAACGGGACAGCCCCTAGCTAACTATGGCTACACCTTC. It translates to CASSLTGQPLANYGYTF. The complete variable domain, with remaining parts taken from reference TRBV7-3 and TRBJ1-2, reads GAGVSQTPSNKVTEKGKYVELRCDPISGHTALYWYRQSLGQGPEFLIYFQGTGAADDSGLPNDRFFAVRPEGSVSTLKIQRTERGDSAVYLCASSLTGQPLANYGYTFGSGTRLTVV.

The V gene is TRBV2, the J gene TRBJ1-2; unclear D gene. The CDR3 is made up of 15 amino acids. Germline V CDR1 and CDR2: SNHLY, FYNNEI. Trimming removed 2 bases at V and 8 bases at J, with 18 bases between. CDR3 in amino acids: CASSEPSGLRRGYTF. The CDR3 coding sequence is TGTGCCAGCAGTGAACCTTCCGGGCTCCGACGAGGCTACACCTTC.